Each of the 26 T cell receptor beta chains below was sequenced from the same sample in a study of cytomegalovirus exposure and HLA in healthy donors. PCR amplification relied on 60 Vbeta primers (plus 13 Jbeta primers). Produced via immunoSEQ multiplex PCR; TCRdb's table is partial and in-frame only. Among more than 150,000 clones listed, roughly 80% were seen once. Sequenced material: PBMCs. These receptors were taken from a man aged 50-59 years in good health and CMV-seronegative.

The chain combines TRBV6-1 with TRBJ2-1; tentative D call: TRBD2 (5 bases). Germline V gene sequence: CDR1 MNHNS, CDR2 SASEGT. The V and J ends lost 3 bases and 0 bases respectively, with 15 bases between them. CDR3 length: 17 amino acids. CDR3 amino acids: CASSDGNRFSSYNEQFF. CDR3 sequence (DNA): TGTGCCAGCAGTGACGGGAATCGGTTCAGCTCCTACAATGAGCAGTTCTTC.

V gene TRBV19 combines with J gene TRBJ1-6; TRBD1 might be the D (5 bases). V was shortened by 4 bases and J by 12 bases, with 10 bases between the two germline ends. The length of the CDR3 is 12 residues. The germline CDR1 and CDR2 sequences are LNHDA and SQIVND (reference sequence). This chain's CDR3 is CASSRGLLPLHF. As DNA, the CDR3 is TGTGCCAGTAGTAGGGGCTTACTACCCCTCCACTTT.

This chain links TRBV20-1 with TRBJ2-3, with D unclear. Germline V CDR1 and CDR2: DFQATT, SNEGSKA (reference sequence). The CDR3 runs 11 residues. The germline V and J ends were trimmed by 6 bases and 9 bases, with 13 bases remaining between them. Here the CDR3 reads CSAKRTETQYF. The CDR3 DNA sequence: TGCAGTGCAAAGCGAACGGAGACGCAGTATTTT.

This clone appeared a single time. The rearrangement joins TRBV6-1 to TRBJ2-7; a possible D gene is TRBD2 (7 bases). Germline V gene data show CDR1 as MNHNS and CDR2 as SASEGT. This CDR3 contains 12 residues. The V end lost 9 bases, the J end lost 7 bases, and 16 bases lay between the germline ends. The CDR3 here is CASGGGPREQYF. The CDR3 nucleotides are TGTGCCAGTGGGGGGGGCCCCAGGGAGCAGTACTTC.

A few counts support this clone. The CDR3 reads CASSSTAGTVNSPLHF. The CDR3 region has the DNA TGTGCCAGCAGCTCAACAGCCGGGACAGTAAATTCACCCCTCCACTTT. V gene TRBV7-9 combines with J gene TRBJ1-6, with 7 bases matching TRBD1. This CDR3 is built from 16 residues. Germline CDR1 SEHNR, CDR2 FQNEAQ (reference sequence). Losses at the gene ends were 4 bases for V and 7 bases for J; bases not matched to a gene: 10. The full variable domain, in which reference TRBV7-9 and TRBJ1-6 provide the parts outside the CDR3, is DTGVSQNPRHKITKRGQNVTFRCDPISEHNRLYWYRQTLGQGPEFLTYFQNEAQLEKSRLLSDRFSAERPKGSFSTLEIQRTEQGDSAMYLCASSSTAGTVNSPLHFGNGTRLTVT.

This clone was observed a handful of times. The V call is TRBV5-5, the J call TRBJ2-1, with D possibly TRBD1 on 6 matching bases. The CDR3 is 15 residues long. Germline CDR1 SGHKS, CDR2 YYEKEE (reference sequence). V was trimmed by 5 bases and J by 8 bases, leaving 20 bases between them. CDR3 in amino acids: CASSSDRTERYEQFF. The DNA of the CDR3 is TGTGCCAGCAGTTCAGACAGGACGGAACGCTATGAGCAGTTCTTC.

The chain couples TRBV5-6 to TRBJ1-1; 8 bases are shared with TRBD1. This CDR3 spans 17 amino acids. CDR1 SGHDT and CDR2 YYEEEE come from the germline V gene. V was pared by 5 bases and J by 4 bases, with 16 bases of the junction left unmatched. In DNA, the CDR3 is TGTGCCAGCAGGGTACAGACAGGGGCCCAACCTCCCACTGAAGCTTTCTTT. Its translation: CASRVQTGAQPPTEAFF.

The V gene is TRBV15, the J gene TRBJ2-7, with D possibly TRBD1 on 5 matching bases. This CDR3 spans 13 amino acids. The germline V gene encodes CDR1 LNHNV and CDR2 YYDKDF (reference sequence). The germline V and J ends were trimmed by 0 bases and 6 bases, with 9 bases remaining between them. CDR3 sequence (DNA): TGTGCCACCAGCAGAGATAGGGGCGCCGAGCAGTACTTC. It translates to CATSRDRGAEQYF.

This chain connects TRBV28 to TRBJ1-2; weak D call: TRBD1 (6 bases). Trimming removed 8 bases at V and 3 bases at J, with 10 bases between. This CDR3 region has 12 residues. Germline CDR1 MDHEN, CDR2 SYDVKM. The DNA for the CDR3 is TGTGCCAGCTGGGACACCGACTATGGCTACACCTTC. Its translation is CASWDTDYGYTF.

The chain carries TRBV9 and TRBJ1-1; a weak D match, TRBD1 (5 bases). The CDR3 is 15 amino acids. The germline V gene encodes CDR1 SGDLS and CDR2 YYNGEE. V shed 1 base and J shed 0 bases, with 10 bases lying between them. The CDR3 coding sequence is TGTGCCAGCAGCGTAATGACAGAACTGAACACTGAAGCTTTCTTT. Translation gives CASSVMTELNTEAFF.

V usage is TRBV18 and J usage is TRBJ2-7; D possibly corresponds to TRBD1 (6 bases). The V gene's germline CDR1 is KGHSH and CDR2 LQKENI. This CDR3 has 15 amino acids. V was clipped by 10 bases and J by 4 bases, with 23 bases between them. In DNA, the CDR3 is TGTGCCACCTCGACGGGGCATGGGGGCTTTTACGAGCAGTACTTC. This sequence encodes CATSTGHGGFYEQYF.

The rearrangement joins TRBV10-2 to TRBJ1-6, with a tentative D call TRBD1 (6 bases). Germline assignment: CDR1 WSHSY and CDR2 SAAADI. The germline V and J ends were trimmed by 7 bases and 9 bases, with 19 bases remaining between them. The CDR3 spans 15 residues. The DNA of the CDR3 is TGCGCCAGCAAGCGGACAGTAGATAAGAGTTCACCCCTCCACTTT. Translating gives CASKRTVDKSSPLHF.

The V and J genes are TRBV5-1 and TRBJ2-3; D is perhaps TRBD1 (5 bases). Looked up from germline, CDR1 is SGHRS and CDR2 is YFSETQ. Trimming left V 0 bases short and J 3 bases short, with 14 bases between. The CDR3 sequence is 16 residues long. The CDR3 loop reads CASSLASWGTTDTQYF. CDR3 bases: TGCGCCAGCAGCTTGGCCAGCTGGGGCACGACAGATACGCAGTATTTT.

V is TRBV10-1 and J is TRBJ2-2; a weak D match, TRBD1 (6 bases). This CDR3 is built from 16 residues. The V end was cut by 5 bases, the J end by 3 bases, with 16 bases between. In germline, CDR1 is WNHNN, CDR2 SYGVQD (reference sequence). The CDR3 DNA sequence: TGCGCCAGCAGTAGAAATGGGGGCGAGGACACCGGGGAGCTGTTTTTT. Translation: CASSRNGGEDTGELFF.

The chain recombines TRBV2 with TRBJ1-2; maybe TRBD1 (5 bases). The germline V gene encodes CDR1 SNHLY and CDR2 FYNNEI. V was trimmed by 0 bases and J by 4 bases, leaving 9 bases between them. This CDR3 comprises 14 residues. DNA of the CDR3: TGTGCCAGCAGTGAAGCTACAGGCAGCTATGGCTACACCTTC. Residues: CASSEATGSYGYTF. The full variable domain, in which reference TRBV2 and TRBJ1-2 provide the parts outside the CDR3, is EPEVTQTPSHQVTQMGQEVILRCVPISNHLYFYWYRQILGQKVEFLVSFYNNEISEKSEIFDDQFSVERPDGSNFTLKIRSTKLEDSAMYFCASSEATGSYGYTFGSGTRLTVV.

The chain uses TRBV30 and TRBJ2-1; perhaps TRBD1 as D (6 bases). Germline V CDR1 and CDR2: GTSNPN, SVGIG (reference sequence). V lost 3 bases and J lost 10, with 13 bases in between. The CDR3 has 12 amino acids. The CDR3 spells CAWRPQGTEQFF. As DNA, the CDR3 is TGTGCCTGGAGACCTCAGGGGACGGAGCAGTTCTTC. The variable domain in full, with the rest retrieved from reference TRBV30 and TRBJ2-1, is SQTIHQWPATLVQPVGSPLSLECTVEGTSNPNLYWYRQAAGRGLQLLFYSVGIGQISSEVPQNLSASRPQDRQFILSSKKLLLSDSGFYLCAWRPQGTEQFFGPGTRLTVL.

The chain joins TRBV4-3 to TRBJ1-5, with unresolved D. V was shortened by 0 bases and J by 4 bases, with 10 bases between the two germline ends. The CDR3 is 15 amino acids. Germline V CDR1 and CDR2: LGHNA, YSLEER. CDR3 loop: CASSQDIIENQPQHF. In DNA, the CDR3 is TGCGCCAGCAGCCAAGATATAATAGAAAATCAGCCCCAGCATTTT.

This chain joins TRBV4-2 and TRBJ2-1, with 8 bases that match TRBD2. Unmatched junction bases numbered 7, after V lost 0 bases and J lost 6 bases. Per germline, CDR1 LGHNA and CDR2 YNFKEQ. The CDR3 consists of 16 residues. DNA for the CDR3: TGTGCCAGCAGCCAAGAGCCCAGCGGGGGTAGCAATGAGCAGTTCTTC. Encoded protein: CASSQEPSGGSNEQFF.

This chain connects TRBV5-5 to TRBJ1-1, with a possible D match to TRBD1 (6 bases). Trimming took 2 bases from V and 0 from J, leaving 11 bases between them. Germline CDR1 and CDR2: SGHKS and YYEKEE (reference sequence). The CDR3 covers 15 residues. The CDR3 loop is CASSLPGTMNTEAFF. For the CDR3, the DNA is TGTGCCAGCAGCTTACCCGGGACAATGAACACTGAAGCTTTCTTT.

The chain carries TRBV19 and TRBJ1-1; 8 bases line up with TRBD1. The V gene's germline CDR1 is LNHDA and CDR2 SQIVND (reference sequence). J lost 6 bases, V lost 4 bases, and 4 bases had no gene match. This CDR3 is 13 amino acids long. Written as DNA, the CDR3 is TGTGCCAGTAGTACCTCAGGGGGCCCTGAAGCTTTCTTT. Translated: CASSTSGGPEAFF.

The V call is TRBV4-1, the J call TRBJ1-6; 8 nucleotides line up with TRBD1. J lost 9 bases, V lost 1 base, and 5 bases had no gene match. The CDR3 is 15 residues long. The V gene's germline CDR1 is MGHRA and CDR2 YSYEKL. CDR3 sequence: CASSQGTGISSPLHF. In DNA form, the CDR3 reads TGCGCCAGCAGCCAAGGGACAGGGATAAGTTCACCCCTCCACTTT.

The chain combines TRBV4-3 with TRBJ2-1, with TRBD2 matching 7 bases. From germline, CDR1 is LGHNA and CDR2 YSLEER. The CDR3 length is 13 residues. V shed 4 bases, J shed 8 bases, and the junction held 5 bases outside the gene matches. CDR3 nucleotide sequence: TGCGCCAGCAGCCCTCGGGGGGTGTATGAGCAGTTCTTC. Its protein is CASSPRGVYEQFF.

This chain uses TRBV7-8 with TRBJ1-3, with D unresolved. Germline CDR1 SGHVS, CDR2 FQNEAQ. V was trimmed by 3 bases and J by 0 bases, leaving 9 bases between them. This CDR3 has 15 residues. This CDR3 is CASSFLFSSGNTIYF. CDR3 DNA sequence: TGTGCCAGCAGCTTTCTCTTTTCCTCTGGAAACACCATATATTTT.

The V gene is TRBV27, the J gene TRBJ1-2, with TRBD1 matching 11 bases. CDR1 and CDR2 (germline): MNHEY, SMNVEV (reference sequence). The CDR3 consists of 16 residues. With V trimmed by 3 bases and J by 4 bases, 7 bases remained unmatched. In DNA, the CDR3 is TGTGCCAGCAGTTTTAGCCAGGGACAGGGGGGCTATGGCTACACCTTC. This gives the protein CASSFSQGQGGYGYTF.

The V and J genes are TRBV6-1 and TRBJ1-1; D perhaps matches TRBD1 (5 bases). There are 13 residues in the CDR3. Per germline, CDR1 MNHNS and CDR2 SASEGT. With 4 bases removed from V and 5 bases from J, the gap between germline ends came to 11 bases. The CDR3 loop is CASSVRVWTEAFF. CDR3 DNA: TGTGCCAGCAGTGTCAGGGTATGGACTGAAGCTTTCTTT.

Here the CDR3 reads CASSYYTESTEAFF. Here the CDR3 DNA reads TGCGCCAGCAGCTATTATACTGAAAGCACTGAAGCTTTCTTT. The chain links TRBV5-1 to TRBJ1-1; D gene uncertain. The germline V and J ends were trimmed by 3 bases and 4 bases, with 13 bases remaining between them. CDR1 and CDR2 from the germline V gene are SGHRS and YFSETQ. This CDR3 contains 14 residues.